This T cell receptor (beta chain) was captured by sequencing in a study of blood T cells in healthy people across ages. V lost 3 bases and J lost 2; bases outside the gene matches: 4. Germline V CDR1 and CDR2: DFQATT, SNEGSKA (reference sequence). CDR3 length: 14 residues. Using a J-beta primer mix together with a sample-barcoded 5' primer, a second PCR was run for about 6 to 11 cycles. Every molecule of cDNA carried a tag from a template-switch adaptor with 12 random nucleotides. One entry per CDR3 protein results from TCRdb running MiXCR on the 5' RACE reads. The sample shows 650,000 to 950,000 distinct CDR3 sequences, 44% of them seen only once. This clonotype was seen many times. Each donor was a healthy Caucasian individual from Russia, aged about 6 to 100.

The receptor was isolated from a man in his 60s in good health. This rearrangement joins TRBV20-1 to TRBJ2-7; 10 bases are shared with TRBD1. The specimen was blood. The CDR3 DNA follows: TGCAGTGCTAGTCCGGGACAGGGGCCCTACGAGCAGTACTTC. It codes for CSASPGQGPYEQYF.